The 31 T cell receptor beta chains in this list originate from one sample, sequenced in a study of blood T cell repertoires in COVID-19. Assay used: immunoSEQ multiplex PCR; TCRdb lists only in-frame clones, some missing. The table records 15,000 to 20,000 clones, more than 85% of them present only once. Input material: peripheral blood. The receptors originated from a man in his sixties or seventies with acute or convalescent COVID-19.

This clone appeared a few times. The rearrangement links TRBV25-1 to TRBJ2-5, with 7 bases lining up with TRBD2. The CDR3 contains 14 residues. The V gene's germline CDR1 is MGHDK and CDR2 SYGVNS. Trimming took 2 bases from V and 6 from J; bases not matched to a gene: 6. This chain's CDR3 is CASSETGRLKTQYF. The CDR3 DNA reads as TGTGCCAGCAGTGAAACCGGGAGGTTAAAGACCCAGTACTTC.

J is TRBJ2-1 and V is TRBV4-2; 14 bases are a match to TRBD2. The CDR3 extends over 21 amino acids. Germline trimming cut 4 bases from V and 5 bases from J; bases unmatched to any gene: 19. Germline V gives CDR1 LGHNA, CDR2 YNFKEQ. The CDR3 DNA follows: TGTGCCAGCAGCCGTCCTACCGGGACTAGCGGGAGCCGCGGGCGGAACAATGAGCAGTTCTTC. Protein product: CASSRPTGTSGSRGRNNEQFF.

The chain uses TRBV7-3 and TRBJ1-2; D possibly corresponds to TRBD1 (6 bases). V was shortened by 5 bases and J by 8 bases, with 18 bases between the two germline ends. Germline loops: CDR1 SGHTA, CDR2 FQGTGA. The length of the CDR3 is 14 residues. The CDR3: CASSGGQPSEGYTF. The CDR3 DNA follows: TGTGCCAGCAGCGGAGGACAGCCCTCAGAGGGCTACACCTTC.

The gene calls are TRBV6-2 or TRBV6-3 and TRBJ1-5; D unresolved. The V end was cut by 2 bases, the J end by 4 bases, with 6 bases between. The CDR3 contains 13 residues. CDR1 and CDR2 from the germline V gene are MNHEY and SVGEGT. CDR3: CASSYALNQPQHF. CDR3 DNA sequence: TGTGCCAGCAGTTACGCTCTAAATCAGCCCCAGCATTTT.

The chain has TRBV28 and TRBJ1-5; TRBD1 aligns across 8 bases. The CDR3 length is 16 residues. The V gene end was trimmed by 5 bases and the J gene end by 1 base; junction bases not matched to a gene: 7. CDR1 MDHEN and CDR2 SYDVKM come from the germline V gene. The CDR3 region has the DNA TGTGCCAGCAGTACCGACAGGGGAACAAGCAATCAGCCCCAGCATTTT. Its protein is CASSTDRGTSNQPQHF. The full variable domain, its missing parts supplied by reference TRBV28 and TRBJ1-5, is DVKVTQSSRYLVKRTGEKVFLECVQDMDHENMFWYRQDPGLGLRLIYFSYDVKMKEKGDIPEGYSVSREKKERFSLILESASTNQTSMYLCASSTDRGTSNQPQHFGDGTRLSIL.

The chain recombines TRBV7-9 with TRBJ1-3; D ambiguous. This CDR3 is 13 amino acids long. Trimming took off 1 base at V and 4 bases at J, with 5 bases between the two ends. Germline V CDR1 and CDR2: SEHNR, FQNEAQ (reference sequence). CDR3 in DNA: TGTGCCAGCAGCTTAGAGAGGGGAAACACCATATATTTT. Translating gives CASSLERGNTIYF.

The gene calls are TRBV6-4 and TRBJ2-1; TRBD2 matches at 7 bases. The CDR3 has 15 amino acids. CDR1 is MRHNA and CDR2 is SNTAGT in the germline V gene. Losses at the gene ends were 3 bases for V and 6 bases for J; bases not matched to a gene: 8. Written as DNA, the CDR3 is TGTGCCAGCAGTGAATTTCCCGGACTAGTCAATGAGCAGTTCTTC. Amino acids: CASSEFPGLVNEQFF.

The chain couples TRBV4-2 to TRBJ2-7; TRBD2 aligns across 11 bases. CDR3 size: 18 residues. With 0 bases clipped from V and 4 bases from J, the junction kept 11 bases outside the gene matches. The germline V gene encodes CDR1 LGHNA and CDR2 YNFKEQ. DNA for the CDR3: TGTGCCAGCAGCCAAGATCTTAGAGGGGGACTAGCGGAATACGAGCAGTACTTC. Translated, it gives CASSQDLRGGLAEYEQYF.

The rearrangement uses TRBV4-1 and TRBJ1-4; D gene unclear. The V gene lost 0 bases and the J gene lost 5 bases, with 10 bases spanning the gap. The CDR3 sequence is 15 residues long. Per germline, CDR1 MGHRA and CDR2 YSYEKL. The CDR3 is CASSQDREENEKLFF. The CDR3 DNA reads TGCGCCAGCAGCCAAGATCGGGAAGAAAATGAAAAACTGTTTTTT.

The rearrangement links TRBV7-8 to TRBJ1-3; no firm D call. Trimming removed 4 bases at V and 4 bases at J, with 11 bases between. CDR1 and CDR2 from the germline V gene are SGHVS and FQNEAQ. The CDR3 totals 14 residues. CDR3 nucleotides: TGTGCCAGCAGCTCCGAACCACAGGGAAACACCATATATTTT. It codes for CASSSEPQGNTIYF.

The genes are TRBV5-4 and TRBJ1-2; D remains unclear. The CDR3 is 12 residues long. Trimming removed 0 bases from V and 4 bases from J, with 4 bases in between. Germline V gives CDR1 SGHNT, CDR2 YYREEE (reference sequence). DNA of the CDR3: TGTGCCAGCAGCTTGGCGGGCTATGGCTACACCTTC. Translation gives CASSLAGYGYTF.

The chain uses TRBV11-1 and TRBJ2-7; 11 bases are a match to TRBD2. Germline V CDR1 and CDR2: SGHAT, FQDESV (reference sequence). The length of the CDR3 is 13 residues. The V segment lost 7 bases and the J segment 3 bases; nucleotides outside the gene matches: 2. This CDR3 is CASTGTSGYEQYF. CDR3 bases: TGTGCCAGCACCGGGACTAGCGGCTACGAGCAGTACTTC.

J is TRBJ2-2 and V is TRBV7-9, with 9 bases matching TRBD1. The V gene end was trimmed by 5 bases and the J gene end by 6 bases; junction bases not matched to a gene: 4. Germline lookup yields CDR1 SEHNR and CDR2 FQNEAQ (reference sequence). This CDR3 is 14 amino acids long. Here the CDR3 DNA reads TGTGCCAGCAGCCCGGGACAGGGTTCCGGGGAGCTGTTTTTT. It codes for CASSPGQGSGELFF.

The gene calls are TRBV9 and TRBJ2-7; 8 nucleotides agree with TRBD2. The CDR3 totals 14 residues. Looked up from germline, CDR1 is SGDLS and CDR2 is YYNGEE. Trimming cost V 0 bases and J 3 bases; bases outside gene matches: 2. The CDR3 nucleotides are TGTGCCAGCAGCGTAGCGGGAGGGCACTACGAGCAGTACTTC. Encoded protein: CASSVAGGHYEQYF. Variable domain in full (rest from reference TRBV9 and TRBJ2-7): DSGVTQTPKHLITATGQRVTLRCSPRSGDLSVYWYQQSLDQGLQFLIQYYNGEERAKGNILERFSAQQFPDLHSELNLSSLELGDSALYFCASSVAGGHYEQYFGPGTRLTVT.

The V gene is TRBV9, the J gene TRBJ2-3; D is possibly TRBD2 (5 bases). V lost 7 bases and J 4 bases, leaving 10 bases between the germline ends. Germline loops: CDR1 SGDLS, CDR2 YYNGEE. The CDR3 sequence is 12 residues long. The CDR3 is CASADSADTQYF. CDR3 DNA sequence: TGTGCCAGCGCGGACTCAGCAGATACGCAGTATTTT.

This chain links TRBV5-1 with TRBJ2-5; D is ambiguous. The CDR3 runs to 14 residues. Germline loops: CDR1 SGHRS, CDR2 YFSETQ. Trimming shortened V by 3 bases and J by 2 bases, and 11 bases separated the two germline ends. CDR3 protein: CASSSRLKQETQYF. The CDR3 DNA sequence: TGCGCCAGCAGCTCACGACTCAAACAAGAGACCCAGTACTTC.

This CDR3 reads CSVEVTGGSPNEKLFF. The CDR3 DNA reads TGCAGCGTTGAAGTAACAGGGGGCAGCCCTAATGAAAAACTGTTTTTT. This chain connects TRBV29-1 to TRBJ1-4; 9 bases fit TRBD1. CDR1 SQVTM and CDR2 ANQGSEA come from the germline V gene. The CDR3 has 16 residues. Trimming cost V 1 base and J 3 bases; bases outside gene matches: 6.

V and J are TRBV7-9 and TRBJ2-7, with TRBD1 matching over 7 bases. This CDR3 contains 18 residues. Germline V CDR1 and CDR2: SEHNR, FQNEAQ (reference sequence). Trimming at V came to 6 bases and at J to 1 base, leaving 18 bases not matched to a gene. This chain's CDR3 is CASSSPGQIPLESYEQYF. The DNA of the CDR3 is TGTGCCAGCAGTTCCCCGGGACAGATTCCCCTTGAATCCTACGAGCAGTACTTC.

The chain employs TRBV19 and TRBJ1-5, with 11 bases matching TRBD1. CDR1 is LNHDA and CDR2 is SQIVND in the germline V gene (reference sequence). After removal of 6 bases from V and 7 bases from J, the junction contained 8 bases not matched to a gene. CDR3 length equals 15 residues. The CDR3 sequence is CASSLGTGGRQPQHF. DNA of the CDR3: TGTGCCAGTAGCCTCGGGACAGGGGGGCGCCAGCCCCAGCATTTT.

The V and J genes are TRBV3-1 (or the pseudogene TRBV3-2) and TRBJ2-4; tentatively, D is TRBD2 (5 bases). V was pared by 3 bases and J by 5 bases, with 8 bases between. Per germline, CDR1 LGHDT and CDR2 YNNKEL (reference sequence). The CDR3 spans 13 residues. This chain's CDR3 is CASSQGAQNIQYF. The CDR3 coding sequence is TGTGCCAGCAGCCAGGGAGCGCAAAACATTCAGTACTTC.

The rearrangement links TRBV29-1 to TRBJ2-7; 7 positions agree with TRBD2. This CDR3 is built from 12 residues. Per germline, CDR1 SQVTM and CDR2 ANQGSEA. The DNA of the CDR3 is TGCAGCGTTGTAAGCGGGGATCTTACGGAAATTGTC. This translates into CSVVSGDLTEIV.

The J gene is TRBJ1-5, the V gene TRBV13; TRBD1 agrees at 7 bases. CDR1 is PRHDT and CDR2 is FYEKMQ in the germline V gene (reference sequence). V lost 5 bases and J lost 1; bases outside the gene matches: 2. There are 14 residues in the CDR3. CDR3 region: CASSMTGSNQPQHF. The CDR3 bases are TGTGCCAGCAGCATGACAGGGAGCAATCAGCCCCAGCATTTT.

The chain recombines TRBV18 with TRBJ2-7; tentatively, D is TRBD1 (6 bases). There are 14 residues in the CDR3. The germline gives CDR1 KGHSH, CDR2 LQKENI. Trimming removed 6 bases at V and 5 bases at J, with 17 bases between. CDR3 protein: CASSLGIRGNEQYF. The CDR3 DNA is TGTGCCAGCTCCCTCGGGATCAGGGGCAACGAGCAGTACTTC.

This chain joins TRBV7-2 and TRBJ2-1; TRBD2 matches 8 bases. The CDR3 totals 16 residues. Germline lookup yields CDR1 SGHTA and CDR2 FQGNSA. V dropped 2 bases and J dropped 10; count of bases not matched to a gene: 13. The CDR3 loop reads CASSLRSGSSSGEQFF. DNA of the CDR3: TGTGCCAGCAGCTTAAGAAGCGGGAGCTCCTCCGGAGAGCAGTTCTTC. Using reference TRBV7-2 and TRBJ2-1 for the parts outside the CDR3, the full variable domain is GAGVSQSPSNKVTEKGKDVELRCDPISGHTALYWYRQSLGQGLEFLIYFQGNSAPDKSGLPSDRFSAERTGGSVSTLTIQRTQQEDSAVYLCASSLRSGSSSGEQFFGPGTRLTVL.

The chain combines TRBV5-1 with TRBJ1-1; TRBD1 aligns across 8 bases. This CDR3 region has 14 residues. J gave up 2 bases and V 2 bases, and 2 bases lay outside the gene matches. Germline values: CDR1 SGHRS, CDR2 YFSETQ. Here the CDR3 reads CASSFDRGNTEAFF. CDR3 bases: TGCGCCAGCAGCTTTGACAGGGGCAACACTGAAGCTTTCTTT.

The V gene is TRBV5-1, the J gene TRBJ2-7; maybe TRBD2 (5 bases). Trimming stripped 4 bases from V and 0 bases from J, with 23 bases between. Germline V gene lookup returns CDR1 SGHRS and CDR2 YFSETQ. This CDR3 has 18 residues. The CDR3 reads CASSILSLGSGSSYEQYF. The CDR3 nucleotides are TGCGCCAGCAGCATACTTTCTCTAGGCAGCGGAAGCTCCTACGAGCAGTACTTC.

This chain's CDR3 is CASSRQENTEAFF. The DNA of the CDR3 is TGTGCCAGCAGCCGACAGGAGAACACTGAAGCTTTCTTT. The V gene is TRBV16, the J gene TRBJ1-1; D may be TRBD1 (6 bases). V was clipped by 4 bases and J by 1 base, with 7 bases between them. Germline lookup yields CDR1 KGHSY and CDR2 FQNENV. The CDR3 runs 13 residues. The full variable domain, in which reference TRBV16 and TRBJ1-1 provide the parts outside the CDR3, is GEEVAQTPKHLVRGEGQKAKLYCAPIKGHSYVFWYQQVLKNEFKFLISFQNENVFDETGMPKERFSAKCLPNSPCSLEIQATKLEDSAVYFCASSRQENTEAFFGQGTRLTVV.

V is TRBV3-1 (or the pseudogene TRBV3-2) and J is TRBJ1-1; TRBD1 matches 7 bases. The V and J ends lost 4 bases and 1 base, in that order; junction bases with no gene match: 6. The germline V gene encodes CDR1 LGHDT and CDR2 YNNKEL (reference sequence). The length of the CDR3 is 15 residues. DNA for the CDR3: TGTGCCAGCAGCCCCGAGGACAGGACGAACACTGAAGCTTTCTTT. Protein: CASSPEDRTNTEAFF.

CDR3 DNA: TGTGCCAGCAGCCAACGAGGCAGGGGGGAGACCCAGTACTTC. This encodes CASSQRGRGETQYF. The chain joins TRBV14 to TRBJ2-5, with 7 positions matching TRBD1. V was clipped by 2 bases and J by 5 bases; unmatched bases: 5. CDR3 length equals 14 residues. CDR1 SGHDN and CDR2 FVKESK come from the germline V gene.

This rearrangement joins TRBV18 to TRBJ1-6, with no clear D. V was clipped by 6 bases and J by 5 bases, with 11 bases between them. The CDR3 loop spans 14 amino acids. Germline V gives CDR1 KGHSH, CDR2 LQKENI. CDR3 in amino acids: CASSQATNNSPLHF. The DNA for the CDR3 is TGTGCCAGCTCCCAGGCCACAAATAATTCACCCCTCCACTTT.

The rearrangement joins TRBV2 to TRBJ2-3; D possibly corresponds to TRBD1 (6 bases). Germline values: CDR1 SNHLY, CDR2 FYNNEI. Trimming pared 7 bases from V and 0 bases from J, leaving 14 bases between. The CDR3 loop spans 15 amino acids. CDR3 amino acids: CASTPWGLSTDTQYF. As DNA, the CDR3 is TGTGCCAGCACTCCATGGGGGCTTAGCACAGATACGCAGTATTTT.